The rows below give T cell receptor beta chains drawn from one sample of a study of blood T cell repertoires in COVID-19. The table came from immunoSEQ multiplex PCR; TCRdb's copy has only in-frame clones and leaves some out. Among some 38,000 clones, about two thirds were seen once, and the ten largest hold roughly a tenth. Sequencing was performed on peripheral blood. These receptors were collected from a man between 65 and 80 years old with COVID-19, enrolled during active disease. Each CDR3 is given with its conserved first and last residue. D genes are given only for firm matches. Size is stated for part of the rows, as once, few or many counts, or as a class when the clone is expanded.

clone size	V gene	D gene	CDR3 length	J gene	CDR3 protein	CDR3 DNA
-	TRBV2	TRBD2	15	TRBJ2-6	CASNPGGSGANVLTF	TGTGCCAGCAACCCGGGCGGGAGTGGGGCCAACGTCCTGACTTTC
-	TRBV12-3/TRBV12-4	TRBD1	11	TRBJ1-6	CASSNRGLLHF	TGTGCCAGCAGCAACAGGGGACTGCTCCACTTT
-	TRBV10-3	-	13	TRBJ1-1	CAISDRMNTEAFF	TGTGCCATCAGTGACAGAATGAACACTGAAGCTTTCTTT
-	TRBV5-1	-	15	TRBJ2-7	CASSPDVEGSHEQYF	TGCGCCAGCAGCCCCGACGTGGAGGGGTCCCACGAGCAGTACTTC
-	TRBV5-6	-	13	TRBJ1-2	CASSFGTPYGYTF	TGTGCCAGCAGCTTCGGGACACCTTATGGCTACACCTTC
-	TRBV14	-	13	TRBJ1-2	CASSPTGNYGYTF	TGTGCCAGCAGCCCGACAGGCAACTATGGCTACACCTTC
few	TRBV28	-	12	TRBJ1-2	CASSSVDYGYTF	TGTGCCAGCAGTTCAGTGGACTATGGCTACACCTTC
few	TRBV6-2/TRBV6-3	-	13	TRBJ1-5	CASSSGKNQPQHF	TGTGCCAGCAGTTCGGGTAAGAATCAGCCCCAGCATTTT
-	TRBV5-8	TRBD1	14	TRBJ2-5	CASRSRQGEETQYF	TGTGCCAGCAGGTCCCGACAGGGGGAGGAGACCCAGTACTTC
-	TRBV29-1	-	14	TRBJ2-2	CSVRTQQDTGELFF	TGCAGCGTTCGGACTCAGCAGGACACCGGGGAGCTGTTTTTT
-	TRBV7-3	-	16	TRBJ1-6	CASSFGHNLDNSPLHF	TGTGCCAGCAGCTTCGGACACAACCTGGATAATTCACCCCTCCACTTT
few	TRBV18	-	13	TRBJ1-1	CASSPIRNTEAFF	TGTGCCAGCTCACCCATTAGGAACACTGAAGCTTTCTTT
-	TRBV10-1	TRBD1	15	TRBJ2-5	CASSPSAAGGETQYF	TGCGCCAGCAGTCCTAGCGCGGCAGGGGGCGAGACCCAGTACTTC
-	TRBV7-2	-	14	TRBJ2-1	CASSFRGAYNEQFF	TGTGCCAGCAGCTTCCGGGGTGCCTACAATGAGCAGTTCTTC
-	TRBV5-6	TRBD1	16	TRBJ2-7	CASSPQGDQDSYEQYF	TGTGCCAGCAGCCCTCAGGGGGACCAAGATAGCTACGAGCAGTACTTC
-	TRBV11-2	-	14	TRBJ1-5	CASSLGPSNQPQHF	TGTGCCAGCAGCTTAGGTCCGAGCAATCAGCCCCAGCATTTT
once	TRBV2	-	14	TRBJ2-7	CASSDGSLAYEQYF	TGTGCCAGCAGTGATGGCAGTCTAGCCTACGAGCAGTACTTC
-	TRBV18	TRBD1	16	TRBJ1-2	CASSPPGTGHNYGYTF	TGTGCCAGCTCACCGCCCGGGACAGGACATAACTATGGCTACACCTTC
-	TRBV7-3	-	15	TRBJ2-1	CASSLGSAQTNEQFF	TGTGCCAGCAGCTTGGGTAGCGCCCAAACCAATGAGCAGTTCTTC
-	TRBV14	-	16	TRBJ1-2	CASSQVRQTSNYGYTF	TGTGCCAGCAGCCAAGTTAGACAGACAAGTAACTATGGCTACACCTTC
-	TRBV12-5	-	14	TRBJ1-3	CASGQGVSGNTIYF	TGTGCTAGTGGTCAAGGGGTCTCTGGAAACACCATATATTTT
-	TRBV29-1	TRBD2	14	TRBJ2-5	CSVGGLGPAETQYF	TGCAGCGTTGGGGGACTAGGTCCCGCGGAGACCCAGTACTTC
-	TRBV12-3/TRBV12-4	-	13	TRBJ2-3	CASRTTPGDTQYF	TGTGCCAGCAGGACTACGCCCGGAGATACGCAGTATTTT
-	TRBV6-1	TRBD2	16	TRBJ2-1	CASSEAIASGYNEQFF	TGTGCCAGCAGTGAAGCGATCGCTAGCGGCTACAATGAGCAGTTCTTC
-	TRBV11-2	-	13	TRBJ2-2	CASSLVRAGELFF	TGTGCCAGCAGCTTAGTCAGGGCCGGGGAGCTGTTTTTT
-	TRBV10-3	TRBD1	16	TRBJ1-5	CAISEFRTGAYQPQHF	TGTGCCATCAGTGAGTTCAGGACAGGGGCGTATCAGCCCCAGCATTTT
-	TRBV9	TRBD2	16	TRBJ2-2	CASSVGASGNTGELFF	TGTGCCAGCAGCGTAGGCGCTAGCGGCAACACCGGGGAGCTGTTTTTT
-	TRBV28	TRBD2	14	TRBJ2-5	CASRGLMRMETQYF	TGTGCCAGCAGGGGACTAATGAGGATGGAGACCCAGTACTTC
-	TRBV5-1	-	14	TRBJ1-1	CASESGGTMTEAFF	TGCGCCAGCGAATCTGGGGGCACGATGACTGAAGCTTTCTTT
once	TRBV5-1	TRBD2	15	TRBJ2-1	CASSPTSGNYNEQFF	TGCGCCAGCAGCCCAACTAGCGGCAACTACAATGAGCAGTTCTTC
-	TRBV18	TRBD1	15	TRBJ1-1	CASSPRTGKSTEAFF	TGTGCCAGCTCACCGAGGACAGGGAAGAGTACTGAAGCTTTCTTT
-	TRBV10-3	-	13	TRBJ1-2	CAINSGGNYGYTF	TGTGCCATCAACTCAGGAGGGAACTATGGCTACACCTTC
-	TRBV6-5	-	13	TRBJ2-7	CASSYGLPGEQYF	TGTGCCAGCAGTTATGGCCTTCCGGGCGAGCAGTACTTC
-	TRBV6-2/TRBV6-3	-	19	TRBJ1-5	CASSYPKRSGGISNQPQHF	TGTGCCAGCAGTTACCCCAAGCGATCGGGGGGAATAAGCAATCAGCCCCAGCATTTT
-	TRBV18	TRBD1	15	TRBJ2-3	CASSPRQGWTDTQYF	TGTGCCAGCTCACCTAGACAGGGATGGACAGATACGCAGTATTTT
-	TRBV6-2/TRBV6-3	-	16	TRBJ1-5	CASSYGQPRGNQPQHF	TGTGCCAGCAGTTACGGGCAGCCGAGGGGCAATCAGCCCCAGCATTTT
-	TRBV28	-	13	TRBJ2-5	CASSSYYRETQYF	TGTGCCAGCAGCTCATACTATAGGGAGACCCAGTACTTC
-	TRBV28	-	14	TRBJ1-5	CASSSRYSNQPQHF	TGTGCCAGCAGTTCCAGGTATAGCAATCAGCCCCAGCATTTT
-	TRBV18	-	17	TRBJ1-6	CASSRATGLAYNSPLHF	TGTGCCAGCTCACGTGCCACGGGGTTGGCCTATAATTCACCCCTCCACTTT
few	TRBV7-2	-	13	TRBJ2-2	CASSGSWPGELFF	TGTGCCAGCAGCGGCTCTTGGCCCGGGGAGCTGTTTTTT
few	TRBV5-1	-	13	TRBJ1-6	CASSLADNSPLHF	TGCGCCAGCAGCTTGGCCGATAATTCACCCCTCCACTTT
-	TRBV5-4	TRBD1	15	TRBJ2-7	CASSLDGTGLKEQYF	TGTGCCAGCAGCTTGGATGGGACAGGGCTCAAAGAGCAGTACTTC
-	TRBV28	-	13	TRBJ1-1	CAIKGHMNTEAFF	TGTGCCATCAAGGGACACATGAACACTGAAGCTTTCTTT
few	TRBV6-5	TRBD1	13	TRBJ1-2	CASTGDRFYGYTF	TGTGCCAGCACCGGGGACAGGTTCTATGGCTACACCTTC
once	TRBV5-1	-	12	TRBJ2-1	CASSLVVNEQFF	TGCGCCAGCAGCTTGGTTGTAAATGAGCAGTTCTTC
-	TRBV7-9	TRBD1	13	TRBJ1-1	CATRGQGDTEAFF	TGTGCCACGCGGGGCCAGGGGGACACTGAAGCTTTCTTT
few	TRBV9	TRBD2	14	TRBJ2-7	CASSAQRGSYEQYF	TGTGCCAGCAGCGCCCAGCGGGGCTCCTACGAGCAGTACTTC
-	TRBV4-1	-	14	TRBJ2-7	CASSQGRGSYEQYF	TGCGCCAGCAGCCAAGGCAGGGGATCGTACGAGCAGTACTTC
once	TRBV10-3	TRBD1	16	TRBJ2-2	CAISDPGTGTTGELFF	TGTGCCATCAGTGACCCCGGGACAGGGACCACCGGGGAGCTGTTTTTT
few	TRBV19	TRBD1	15	TRBJ1-5	CASSYRTGSNQPQHF	TGTGCCAGTAGTTACAGGACAGGGAGCAATCAGCCCCAGCATTTT
few	TRBV5-1	TRBD1	15	TRBJ1-5	CASSLWTGPNQPQHF	TGCGCCAGCAGCCTCTGGACAGGGCCCAATCAGCCCCAGCATTTT
-	TRBV19	-	15	TRBJ1-2	CASSIRDTVNYGYTF	TGTGCCAGTAGTATAAGGGACACCGTTAACTATGGCTACACCTTC
-	TRBV25-1	TRBD1	14	TRBJ1-4	CASSETGHNEKLFF	TGTGCCAGCAGTGAGACAGGGCATAATGAAAAACTGTTTTTT
once	TRBV18	-	12	TRBJ2-1	CASSHNLDEQFF	TGTGCCAGCTCACATAATTTAGATGAGCAGTTCTTC
once	TRBV12-3/TRBV12-4	-	13	TRBJ1-2	CASSFKTSSGYTF	TGTGCCAGCAGTTTCAAGACATCATCGGGCTACACCTTC
-	TRBV14	TRBD2	13	TRBJ2-7	CASRGLAGGEQYF	TGTGCCAGCAGGGGACTAGCGGGAGGTGAGCAGTACTTC
-	TRBV7-2	-	16	TRBJ1-6	CASSLDRNSYNSPLHF	TGTGCCAGCAGCCTAGACAGGAACTCCTATAATTCACCCCTCCACTTT
-	TRBV5-1	-	16	TRBJ2-2	CASSLGLTWFTGELFF	TGCGCCAGCAGTCTTGGACTGACGTGGTTCACCGGGGAGCTGTTTTTT
few	TRBV5-6	TRBD1	13	TRBJ2-2	CASNQGVTGELFF	TGTGCCAGCAATCAGGGGGTCACCGGGGAGCTGTTTTTT